The T cell receptor beta chain described here comes from a study of CD8 T cells in Susac syndrome. The study, taken as a whole, reports: The study's TCR sequencing and HLA analysis covered a relatively small number of individuals, and the study acknowledged this.

On this clonotype: What it binds is not known.

The CDR3 covers 14 residues. The V end was cut by 5 bases, the J end by 4 bases, with 14 bases between. Sequencing of TCR beta was carried out in blood CD8+ and CD4+ T cells. Purification of the CD8+ and CD4+ T cells relied on negative isolation, and TEMRA cells underwent FACS enrichment. Random hexamers were used to reverse transcribe an amount of roughly 0.45 to 1 ug RNA. TCR beta CDR3 was amplified by immunoSEQ covering 54 Vbeta and 13 Jbeta. One entry per CDR3 protein, called by TCRdb with MiXCR from the immunoSEQ multiplex PCR reads. The sample has under 200,000 distinct CDR3 sequences; roughly 91% are singletons.

The TCR comes from a human donor with Susac syndrome. The chain joins TRBV12-3 or TRBV12-4 to TRBJ1-2; D is unclear. The sample comprised CD4+ T cells from PBMCs. The CDR3, as DNA: TGTGCCAGCAGTCCGTCAGACCCGGTCTATGGCTACACCTTC. It specifies CASSPSDPVYGYTF.